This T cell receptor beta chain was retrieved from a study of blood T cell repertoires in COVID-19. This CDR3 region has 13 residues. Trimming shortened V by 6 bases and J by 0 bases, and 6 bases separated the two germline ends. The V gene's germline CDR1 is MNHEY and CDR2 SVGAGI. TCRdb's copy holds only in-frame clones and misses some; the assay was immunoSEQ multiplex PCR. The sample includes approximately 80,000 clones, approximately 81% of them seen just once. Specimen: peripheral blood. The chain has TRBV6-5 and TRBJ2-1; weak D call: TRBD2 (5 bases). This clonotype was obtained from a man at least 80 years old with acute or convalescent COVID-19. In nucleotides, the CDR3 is TGTGCCAGCAGGGGGAGCTCCTACAATGAGCAGTTCTTC. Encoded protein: CASRGSSYNEQFF.